These T cell receptor beta chains were read from a single sample in a study of PD-1 blockade in mismatch repair-deficient tumors. The method was immunoSEQ multiplex PCR; TCRdb's version includes in-frame clones alone and lacks a portion of them. The table records 120,000 or so clones, around 87% of them present only once. Sample: peripheral blood, taken 44 weeks after starting pembrolizumab. These receptors were collected from an adult with mismatch repair-deficient cancer. The CDR3 runs from the conserved cysteine through the conserved F or W. D genes are given only for firm matches. Size is omitted from some rows. Given values are once, few, many or a class for expanded clones.

TRBV5-1,NA,TRBJ1-1,NA,CASSLGGPALNTEAFF
TRBV5-5,NA,TRBJ1-2,TRBD1,CASSLRLRTGGLREDGYTF
TRBV10-2,once,TRBJ2-6,NA,CASIQGPPSGANVLTF
TRBV4-2,NA,TRBJ2-1,TRBD2,CASSHVEGLAGGPHFYNEQFF
TRBV7-6,NA,TRBJ2-5,NA,CASGEEETQYF
TRBV7-9,NA,TRBJ2-5,TRBD2,CASSLRTSGGGETQYF
TRBV4-3,NA,TRBJ2-6,NA,CASSQEGQGRGSGANVLTF
TRBV2,NA,TRBJ2-1,NA,CASGVDRNEQFF
TRBV7-2,NA,TRBJ2-3,NA,CASSLLGGIGSDTQYF
TRBV29-1,NA,TRBJ2-1,NA,CSDQGDGRTYNEQFF
TRBV4-1,few,TRBJ2-7,NA,CASSQAGAYEQYF
TRBV9,NA,TRBJ2-3,NA,CASSVAGRGGTDTQYF
TRBV28,few,TRBJ2-7,TRBD1,CASKSAGTGSYEQYF
TRBV5-1,once,TRBJ2-3,TRBD2,CASSLEGPTSGRAQYF